Below, one T cell receptor (beta chain) is given with its context. Under the authors' procedure: Reference gene primer amplification gave nucleated cell count estimates. Only in-frame clones appear in the TCRdb table, and some are missing; sequencing was by immunoSEQ multiplex PCR. V, J and clone size are those of that table, while D and trimming were read from the DNA. The table includes some 370,000 clones, around 92% detected once. The sample belongs to a study of blood T cell repertoires in COVID-19. The wider study: Donors in the United States, Italy and Spain gave samples during acute or convalescent COVID-19.

The receptor was isolated from a man aged 35 to 55 with acute or convalescent COVID-19. Sequencing used peripheral blood.

The CDR3 sequence: CASSTGLAGGTGELFF. The CDR3 nucleotides are TGTGCCAGCAGCACGGGACTAGCGGGAGGTACCGGGGAGCTGTTTTTT. The chain employs TRBV5-6 and TRBJ2-2; 15 bases agree with TRBD2. The CDR3 spans 16 residues. CDR1 is SGHDT and CDR2 is YYEEEE in the germline V gene. Unmatched junction bases numbered 3, after V lost 4 bases and J lost 5 bases.